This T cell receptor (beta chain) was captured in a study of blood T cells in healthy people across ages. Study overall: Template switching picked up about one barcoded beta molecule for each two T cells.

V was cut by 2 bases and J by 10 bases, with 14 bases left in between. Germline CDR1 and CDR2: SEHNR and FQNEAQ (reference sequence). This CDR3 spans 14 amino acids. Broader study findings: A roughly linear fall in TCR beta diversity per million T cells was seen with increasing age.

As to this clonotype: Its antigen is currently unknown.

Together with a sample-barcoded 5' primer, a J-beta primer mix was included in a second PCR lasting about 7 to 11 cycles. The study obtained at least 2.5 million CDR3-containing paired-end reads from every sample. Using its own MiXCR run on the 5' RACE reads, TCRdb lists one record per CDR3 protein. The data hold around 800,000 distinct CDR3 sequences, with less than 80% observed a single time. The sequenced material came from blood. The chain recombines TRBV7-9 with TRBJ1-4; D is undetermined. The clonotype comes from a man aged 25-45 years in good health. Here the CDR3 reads CASSLTAPGGKLFF. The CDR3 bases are TGTGCCAGCAGCTTAACTGCCCCGGGCGGAAAACTGTTTTTT. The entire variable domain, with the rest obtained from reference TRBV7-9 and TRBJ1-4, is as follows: DTGVSQNPRHKITKRGQNVTFRCDPISEHNRLYWYRQTLGQGPEFLTYFQNEAQLEKSRLLSDRFSAERPKGSFSTLEIQRTEQGDSAMYLCASSLTAPGGKLFFGSGTQLSVL.